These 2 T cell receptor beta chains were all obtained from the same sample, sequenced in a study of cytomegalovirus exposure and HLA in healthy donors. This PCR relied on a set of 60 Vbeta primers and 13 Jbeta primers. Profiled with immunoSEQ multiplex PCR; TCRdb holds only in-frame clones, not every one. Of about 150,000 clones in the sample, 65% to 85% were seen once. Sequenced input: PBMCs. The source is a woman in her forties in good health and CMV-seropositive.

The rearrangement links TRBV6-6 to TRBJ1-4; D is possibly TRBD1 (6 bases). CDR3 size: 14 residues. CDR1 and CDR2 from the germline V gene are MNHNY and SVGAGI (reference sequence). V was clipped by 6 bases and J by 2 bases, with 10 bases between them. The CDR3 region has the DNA TGTGCCAGCAGAAAGGACAGTACTAATGAAAAACTGTTTTTT. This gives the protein CASRKDSTNEKLFF.

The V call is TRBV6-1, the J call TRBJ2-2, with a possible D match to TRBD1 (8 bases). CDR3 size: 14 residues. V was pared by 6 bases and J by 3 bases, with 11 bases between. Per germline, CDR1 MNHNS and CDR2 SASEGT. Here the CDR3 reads CASRQGGDTGELFF. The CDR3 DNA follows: TGTGCCAGCAGACAGGGGGGGGACACCGGGGAGCTGTTTTTT.